This note documents a single TCR beta chain sequence. Its antigen is still unknown. This sample was taken from a study of T cell responses to AZD1222 COVID-19 vaccine. The germline V gene has CDR1 WSHSY and CDR2 SAAADI. V was shortened by 4 bases and J by 5 bases, with 9 bases between the two germline ends. The CDR3 sequence is 12 residues long. Study-level results: Repertoires in all cases were sampled only once the peak T cell response had passed. Receipt of two AZD1222 doses was followed by a rise in Spike-specific TCR breadth and depth.

TCRdb's table, derived via immunoSEQ multiplex PCR, lists solely in-frame clones and lacks some. The table lists approximately 260,000 clones, 90% to 95% of them singletons. The material was peripheral blood, obtained on day 0 of AZD1222 vaccination. The chain carries TRBV10-2 and TRBJ2-7; D is uncertain. The receptor was derived from an adult in good health. CDR3 nucleotides: TGCGCCAGCAGTGGTCTTTCCCACGAGCAGTACTTC. Its translation: CASSGLSHEQYF.